This T cell receptor (beta chain) was found in a study of vaccination and CD4 T cells after COVID-19. Researchers used the Oncomine TCR Beta short-read assay to sequence DNA from cultured CD4+ T cells. TCRdb reanalysed the PCR reads using MiXCR and keeps one entry per CDR3 protein. This table holds roughly 13,000 distinct CDR3 sequences, about three quarters found once. A remark on this clonotype: The antigen is undetermined.

The treatment denotes: roughly ten-day PBMC culture with coronavirus spike peptide pools or control peptides (ViraFEST assay). The TCR comes from a human donor who had recovered from COVID-19. The sequenced material came from CD4+ T cells from blood, cultured in vitro.

This CDR3 reads CASKEQGALGVNTIYF. Here the CDR3 DNA reads TGTGCCAGCAAGGAGCAGGGGGCTTTGGGGGTGAACACCATATATTTT. The gene calls are TRBV28 and TRBJ1-3, with 8 bases fitting TRBD1. Germline V lookup: CDR1 MDHEN, CDR2 SYDVKM. This CDR3 is built from 16 residues. The trim removed 7 bases at V and 7 bases at J, leaving 15 bases unmatched.